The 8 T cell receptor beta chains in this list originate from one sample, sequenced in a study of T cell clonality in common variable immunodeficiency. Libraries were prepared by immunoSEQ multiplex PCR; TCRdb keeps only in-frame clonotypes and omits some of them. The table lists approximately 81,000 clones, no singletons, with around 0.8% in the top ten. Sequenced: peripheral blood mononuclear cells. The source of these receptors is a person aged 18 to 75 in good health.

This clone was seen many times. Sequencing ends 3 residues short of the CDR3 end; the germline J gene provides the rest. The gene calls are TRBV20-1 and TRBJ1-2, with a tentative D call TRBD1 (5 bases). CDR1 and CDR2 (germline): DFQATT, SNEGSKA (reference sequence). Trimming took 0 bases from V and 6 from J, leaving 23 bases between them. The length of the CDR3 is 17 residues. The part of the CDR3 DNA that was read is TGCAGTGCTAGAGACAAGGTTTCCGTCAGGGTCGGAAATGGC. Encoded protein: CSARDKVSVRVGNG. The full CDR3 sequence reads CSARDKVSVRVGNGYTF.

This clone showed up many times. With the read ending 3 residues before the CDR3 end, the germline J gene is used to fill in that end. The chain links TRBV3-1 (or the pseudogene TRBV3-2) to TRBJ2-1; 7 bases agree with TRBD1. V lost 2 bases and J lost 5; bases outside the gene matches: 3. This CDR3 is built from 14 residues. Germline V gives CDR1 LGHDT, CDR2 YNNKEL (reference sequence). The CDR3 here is CASSQRDRDNEQFF. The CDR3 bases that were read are TGTGCCAGCAGCCAAAGAGACAGGGACAATGAG.

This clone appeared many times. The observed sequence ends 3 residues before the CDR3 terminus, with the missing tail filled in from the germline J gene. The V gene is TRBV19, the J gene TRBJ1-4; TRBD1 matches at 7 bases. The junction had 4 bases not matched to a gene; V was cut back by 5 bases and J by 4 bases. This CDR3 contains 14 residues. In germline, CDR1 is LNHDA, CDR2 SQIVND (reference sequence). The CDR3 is CASSPQGVNEKLFF. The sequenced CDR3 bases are TGTGCCAGTAGTCCTCAGGGGGTTAATGAAAAA.

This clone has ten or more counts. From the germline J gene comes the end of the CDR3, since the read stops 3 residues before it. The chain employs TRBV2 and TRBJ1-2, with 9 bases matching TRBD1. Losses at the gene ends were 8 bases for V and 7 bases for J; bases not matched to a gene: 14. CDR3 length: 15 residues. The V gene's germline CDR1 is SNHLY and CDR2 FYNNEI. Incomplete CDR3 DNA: TGTGCCAGCGCCTCCCTAGGACAGGGGTCAGGTGGC. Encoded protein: CASASLGQGSGG. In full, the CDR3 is CASASLGQGSGGYTF.

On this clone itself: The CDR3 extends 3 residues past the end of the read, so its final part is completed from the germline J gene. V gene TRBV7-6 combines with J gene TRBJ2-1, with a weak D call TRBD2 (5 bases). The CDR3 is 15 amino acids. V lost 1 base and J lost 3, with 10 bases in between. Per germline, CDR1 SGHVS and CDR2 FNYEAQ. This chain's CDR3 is CASSLEAEDYNEQFF. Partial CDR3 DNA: TGTGCCAGCAGCTTAGAAGCGGAAGACTACAATGAG. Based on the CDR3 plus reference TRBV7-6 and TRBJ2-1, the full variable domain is GAGVSQSPRYKVTKRGQDVALRCDPISGHVSLYWYRQALGQGPEFLTYFNYEAQQDKSGLPNDRFSAERPEGSISTLTIQRTEQRDSAMYRCASSLEAEDYNEQFFGPGTRLTVL.

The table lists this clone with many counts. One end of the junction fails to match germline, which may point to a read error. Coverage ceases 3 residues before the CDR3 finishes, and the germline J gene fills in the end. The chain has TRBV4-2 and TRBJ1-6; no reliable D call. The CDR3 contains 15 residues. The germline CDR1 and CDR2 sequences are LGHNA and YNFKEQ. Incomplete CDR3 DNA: TGCGCCAGCAGCCAAGAGCTGGCAGGCCAGGTGACC. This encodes CASSQELAGQVT. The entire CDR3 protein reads CASSQELAGQVTLHF.

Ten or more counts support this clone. CDR3 sequence reads: CASSSSVNTEAFF. The sequenced CDR3 bases are TGCGCCAGCAGCTCCTCAGTGAACACTGAA. The gene calls are TRBV5-1 and TRBJ1-1, with D unclear. Read coverage stops 3 residues before the CDR3 terminus; the germline J gene supplies the remainder. CDR3 size: 13 residues. Per the germline V gene, CDR1 is SGHRS and CDR2 is YFSETQ. The germline V and J ends were trimmed by 3 bases and 0 bases, with 6 bases remaining between them.

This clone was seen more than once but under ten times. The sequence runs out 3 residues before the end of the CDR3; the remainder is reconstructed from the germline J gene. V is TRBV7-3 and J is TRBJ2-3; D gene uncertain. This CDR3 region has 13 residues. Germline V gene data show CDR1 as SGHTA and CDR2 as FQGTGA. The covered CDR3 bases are TGTGCCAGCAGCTCGGAAGGGCCTGGGACG. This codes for CASSSEGPGT. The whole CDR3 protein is CASSSEGPGTQYF.